The 13 T cell receptor beta chains given below trace back to one sample, sequenced in a study of OX40 agonist ivuxolimab in advanced cancers. Library preparation used the immunoSEQ multiplex PCR assay. TCRdb stores this immuneACCESS table with in-frame sequences only. Part of the clones is absent; in the studies checked, under half of the shortfall reflects unresolved V genes, and no reason is known for the rest. The sample contains roughly 51,000 clones, 88% of them found a single time. Together, the top ten hold approximately 0.69% of the sample. The sample was CD4+ or CD8+ T cells sorted from blood, taken in a trial of the OX40 agonist ivuxolimab. Receptors originate from an adult with an advanced solid tumor such as melanoma, head and neck, liver or kidney cancer.

This chain connects TRBV28 to TRBJ2-5, with D perhaps matching TRBD1 or TRBD2 (5 bases each). This CDR3 has 15 amino acids. Trimming stripped 2 bases from V and 5 bases from J, with 15 bases between. Germline V gene lookup returns CDR1 MDHEN and CDR2 SYDVKM. The CDR3: CASSLGDLGMETQYF. The CDR3 nucleotides read TGTGCCAGCAGTTTAGGGGACCTGGGGATGGAGACCCAGTACTTC.

This chain uses TRBV5-1 with TRBJ2-7; no clear D gene. CDR1 and CDR2 (germline): SGHRS, YFSETQ. The CDR3 sequence is 13 residues long. The V end lost 3 bases, the J end lost 4 bases, and 11 bases lay between the germline ends. The CDR3 region is CASSYNYQYEQYF. The CDR3 DNA follows: TGCGCCAGCAGCTATAACTACCAATACGAGCAGTACTTC.

The chain couples TRBV2 to TRBJ1-3, with D maybe TRBD1 (6 bases). The CDR3 length is 15 residues. CDR1 is SNHLY and CDR2 is FYNNEI in the germline V gene. Trimming removed 8 bases from V and 4 bases from J, with 18 bases in between. The CDR3 here is CASGAWGAQGNTIYF. For the CDR3, the DNA is TGTGCCAGCGGGGCGTGGGGGGCGCAGGGAAACACCATATATTTT.

This clone has only one observation. The J gene is TRBJ2-3, the V gene TRBV29-1, with 11 bases lining up with TRBD2. Unmatched junction bases numbered 9, after V lost 6 bases and J lost 4 bases. The CDR3 is made up of 15 amino acids. The germline V gene has CDR1 SQVTM and CDR2 ANQGSEA. CDR3 nucleotides: TGCAGCGTGGGAAGCTTAGCGGGAGGGTCAGATACGCAGTATTTT. It is translated as CSVGSLAGGSDTQYF.

The V gene is TRBV19, the J gene TRBJ2-1; possibly TRBD1 for D (5 bases). This CDR3 contains 15 residues. Germline CDR1 is LNHDA and CDR2 is SQIVND (reference sequence). The V end lost 0 bases, the J end lost 6 bases, and 12 bases lay between the germline ends. In DNA, the CDR3 is TGTGCCAGTAGTATAGAGCCAGGGCGAAGCAATGAGCAGTTCTTC. The encoded protein is CASSIEPGRSNEQFF.

Written as DNA, the CDR3 is TGTGCCAGCAGCTTCCTGGACACCGGGGAGCTGTTTTTT. Protein: CASSFLDTGELFF. This sequence joins TRBV7-9 and TRBJ2-2; no firm D call. CDR3 length equals 13 residues. Germline lookup yields CDR1 SEHNR and CDR2 FQNEAQ (reference sequence). V was trimmed by 3 bases and J by 3 bases, leaving 5 bases between them.

V gene TRBV12-5 combines with J gene TRBJ2-2, with TRBD2 identical over 10 bases. The CDR3 has 16 residues. Trimming cost V 5 bases and J 4 bases; bases outside gene matches: 7. Germline V gene lookup returns CDR1 LGHNT and CDR2 FRNRAP. CDR3 in amino acids: CASGTGLAEITGELFF. The CDR3 DNA reads as TGTGCTAGTGGTACTGGACTAGCGGAAATCACCGGGGAGCTGTTTTTT. The variable domain in full, completed from reference TRBV12-5 and TRBJ2-2, reads DARVTQTPRHKVTEMGQEVTMRCQPILGHNTVFWYRQTMMQGLELLAYFRNRAPLDDSGMPKDRFSAEMPDATLATLKIQPSEPRDSAVYFCASGTGLAEITGELFFGEGSRLTVL.

This chain joins TRBV4-1 and TRBJ2-3; 10 bases are shared with TRBD2. Germline V gene sequence: CDR1 MGHRA, CDR2 YSYEKL. With 0 bases clipped from V and 3 bases from J, the junction kept 15 bases outside the gene matches. There are 20 residues in the CDR3. As DNA, the CDR3 is TGCGCCAGCAGCCAAGAAGGTATAGCGGGAGGAGGGGTAGCAACAGATACGCAGTATTTT. Its translation is CASSQEGIAGGGVATDTQYF.

The chain joins TRBV2 to TRBJ2-1; no reliable D call. The germline CDR1 and CDR2 sequences are SNHLY and FYNNEI. With 0 bases removed from V and 12 bases from J, the gap between germline ends came to 12 bases. The CDR3 is 13 amino acids. Written as DNA, the CDR3 is TGTGCCAGCAGTGAAGCGGAAGAAGGGTCGCAGTTCTTC. It codes for CASSEAEEGSQFF.

The chain recombines TRBV5-1 with TRBJ1-2; D is possibly TRBD1 (6 bases). This CDR3 spans 15 amino acids. V lost 0 bases to trimming and J lost 7 bases, with 16 bases between them. In germline, CDR1 is SGHRS, CDR2 YFSETQ. CDR3 protein: CASSLAGGTGTGYTF. CDR3 bases: TGCGCCAGCAGCTTGGCGGGGGGCACCGGGACTGGCTACACCTTC.

The chain joins TRBV5-6 to TRBJ2-2, with 10 bases matching TRBD2. The germline V gene has CDR1 SGHDT and CDR2 YYEEEE. After removal of 2 bases from V and 2 bases from J, the junction contained 3 bases not matched to a gene. The CDR3 is made up of 16 amino acids. This CDR3 is CASSFQLAGNTGELFF. For the CDR3, the DNA is TGTGCCAGCAGCTTCCAACTAGCGGGAAACACCGGGGAGCTGTTTTTT.

V and J are TRBV11-1 and TRBJ2-1; 10 bases align to TRBD2. This CDR3 has 17 amino acids. The germline CDR1 and CDR2 sequences are SGHAT and FQDESV (reference sequence). V trimming: 5 bases; J trimming: 3 bases; junction bases outside the gene matches: 10. The CDR3 protein is CASSPGGPSGGYNEQFF. Written as DNA, the CDR3 is TGTGCCAGCAGCCCCGGGGGCCCTAGCGGGGGCTACAATGAGCAGTTCTTC.

This clone appeared once. V gene TRBV19 combines with J gene TRBJ2-7; D call uncertain. The V gene lost 1 base and the J gene lost 3 bases, with 10 bases spanning the gap. In germline, CDR1 is LNHDA, CDR2 SQIVND (reference sequence). The CDR3 is 14 residues long. DNA of the CDR3: TGTGCCAGTAGTATAGTCCTGTACAGCTACGAGCAGTACTTC. It encodes CASSIVLYSYEQYF. The whole variable domain, remainder taken from reference TRBV19 and TRBJ2-7, is DGGITQSPKYLFRKEGQNVTLSCEQNLNHDAMYWYRQDPGQGLRLIYYSQIVNDFQKGDIAEGYSVSREKKESFPLTVTSAQKNPTAFYLCASSIVLYSYEQYFGPGTRLTVT.